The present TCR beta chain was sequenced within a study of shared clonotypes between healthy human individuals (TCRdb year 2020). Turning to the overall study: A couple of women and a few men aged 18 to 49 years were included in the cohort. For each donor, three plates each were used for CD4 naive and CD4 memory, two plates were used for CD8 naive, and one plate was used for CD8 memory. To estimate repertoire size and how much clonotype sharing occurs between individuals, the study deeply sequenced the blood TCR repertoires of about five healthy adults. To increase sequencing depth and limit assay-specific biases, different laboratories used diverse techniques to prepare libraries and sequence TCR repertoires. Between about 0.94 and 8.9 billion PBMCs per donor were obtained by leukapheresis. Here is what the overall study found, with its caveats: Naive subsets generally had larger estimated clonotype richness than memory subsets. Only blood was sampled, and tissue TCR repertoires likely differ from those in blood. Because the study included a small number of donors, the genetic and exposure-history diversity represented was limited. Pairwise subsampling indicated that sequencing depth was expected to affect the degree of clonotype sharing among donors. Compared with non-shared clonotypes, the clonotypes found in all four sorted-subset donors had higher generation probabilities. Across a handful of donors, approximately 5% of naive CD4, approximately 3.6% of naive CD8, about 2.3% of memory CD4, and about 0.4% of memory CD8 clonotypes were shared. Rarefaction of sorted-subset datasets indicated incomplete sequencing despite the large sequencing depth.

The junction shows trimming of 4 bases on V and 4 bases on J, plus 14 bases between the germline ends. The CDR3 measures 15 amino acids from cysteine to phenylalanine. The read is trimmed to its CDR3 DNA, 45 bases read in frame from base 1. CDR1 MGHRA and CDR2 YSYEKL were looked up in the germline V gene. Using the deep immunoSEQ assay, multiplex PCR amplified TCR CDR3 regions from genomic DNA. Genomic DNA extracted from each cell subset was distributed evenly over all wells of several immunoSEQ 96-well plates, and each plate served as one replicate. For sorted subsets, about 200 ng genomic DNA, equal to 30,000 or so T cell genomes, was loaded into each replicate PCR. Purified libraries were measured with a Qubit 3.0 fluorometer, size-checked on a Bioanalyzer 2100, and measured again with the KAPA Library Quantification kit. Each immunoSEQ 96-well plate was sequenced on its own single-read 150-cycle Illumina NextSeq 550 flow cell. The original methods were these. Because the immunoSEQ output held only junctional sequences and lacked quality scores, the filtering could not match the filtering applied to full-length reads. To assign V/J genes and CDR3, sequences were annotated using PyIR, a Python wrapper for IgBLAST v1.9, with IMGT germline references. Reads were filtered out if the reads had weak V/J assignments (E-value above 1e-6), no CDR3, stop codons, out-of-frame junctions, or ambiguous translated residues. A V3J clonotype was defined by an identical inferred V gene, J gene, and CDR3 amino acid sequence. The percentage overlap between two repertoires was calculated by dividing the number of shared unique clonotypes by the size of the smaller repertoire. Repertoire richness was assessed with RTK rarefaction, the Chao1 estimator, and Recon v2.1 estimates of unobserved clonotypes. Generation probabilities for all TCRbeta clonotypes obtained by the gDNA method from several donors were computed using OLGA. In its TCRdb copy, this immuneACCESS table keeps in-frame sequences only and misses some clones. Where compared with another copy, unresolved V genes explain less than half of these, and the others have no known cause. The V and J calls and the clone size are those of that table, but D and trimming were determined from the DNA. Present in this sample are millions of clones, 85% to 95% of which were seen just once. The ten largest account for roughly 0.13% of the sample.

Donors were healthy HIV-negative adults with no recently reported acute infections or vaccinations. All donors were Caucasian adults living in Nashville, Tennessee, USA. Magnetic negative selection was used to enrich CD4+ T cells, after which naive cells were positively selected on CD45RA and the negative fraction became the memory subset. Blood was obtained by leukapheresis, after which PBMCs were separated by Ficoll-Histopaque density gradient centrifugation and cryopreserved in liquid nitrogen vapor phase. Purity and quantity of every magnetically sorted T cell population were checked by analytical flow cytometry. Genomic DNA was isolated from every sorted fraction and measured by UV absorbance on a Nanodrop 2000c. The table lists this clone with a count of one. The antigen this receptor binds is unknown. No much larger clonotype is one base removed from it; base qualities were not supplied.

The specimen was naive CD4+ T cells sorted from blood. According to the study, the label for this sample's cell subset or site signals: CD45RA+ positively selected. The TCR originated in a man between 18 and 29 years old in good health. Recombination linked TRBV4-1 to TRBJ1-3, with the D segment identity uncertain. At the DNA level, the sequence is TGCGCCAGCAGCCGGAAGGGCCCGCTAGGAAACACCATATATTTT. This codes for CASSRKGPLGNTIYF.